This T cell receptor (beta chain) was profiled in a study of cytomegalovirus exposure and HLA in healthy donors. Whole-study findings and limits: Later analysis revealed greater clonal expansion in HLA-associated TCR beta chains than in equally common others. A later analysis revealed that TCR association rates differed between HLA loci, peaking at DRB1 and bottoming out at HLA-C. The authors enumerated 150 to 200 TCR beta chains as linked to cytomegalovirus.

The PCR employed 60 Vbeta primers together with 13 Jbeta primers. In the original processing: It was a later analysis that counted about 80 million unique TCR beta chains, of which 9.5 million to 14 million were shared. Profiling relied on immunoSEQ multiplex PCR, and the TCRdb table lists in-frame clones only, not all of them. The V and J calls and clone size were taken over from that table, and D and trimming were inferred from the DNA. Of about 90,000 clones in the sample, just over 75% were seen once. Note on this clone: Its cognate antigen is unknown.

Trimming removed 0 bases at V and 1 base at J, with 12 bases between. Germline CDR1 is LNHNV and CDR2 is YYDKDF (reference sequence). The CDR3 has 16 residues. This TCR came from a young man in good health and CMV-seronegative. J is TRBJ1-1 and V is TRBV15; D is possibly TRBD1 (6 bases). Sequencing was carried out using PBMCs. CDR3 sequence (DNA): TGTGCCACCAGCAGAGATAAAGGCAGGGGGAACACTGAAGCTTTCTTT. This codes for CATSRDKGRGNTEAFF.